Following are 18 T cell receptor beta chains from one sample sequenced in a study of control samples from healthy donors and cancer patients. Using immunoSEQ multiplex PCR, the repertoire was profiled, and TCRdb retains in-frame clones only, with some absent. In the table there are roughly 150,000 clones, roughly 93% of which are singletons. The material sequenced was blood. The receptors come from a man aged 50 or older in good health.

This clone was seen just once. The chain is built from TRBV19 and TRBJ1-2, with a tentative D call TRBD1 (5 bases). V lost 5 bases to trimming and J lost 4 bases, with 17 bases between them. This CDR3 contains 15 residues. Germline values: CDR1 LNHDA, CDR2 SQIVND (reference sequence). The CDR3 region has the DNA TGTGCCAGTAGTCCCGGGACCCGGGCGGGCTATGGCTACACCTTC. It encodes CASSPGTRAGYGYTF. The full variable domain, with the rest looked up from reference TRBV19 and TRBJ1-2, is DGGITQSPKYLFRKEGQNVTLSCEQNLNHDAMYWYRQDPGQGLRLIYYSQIVNDFQKGDIAEGYSVSREKKESFPLTVTSAQKNPTAFYLCASSPGTRAGYGYTFGSGTRLTVV.

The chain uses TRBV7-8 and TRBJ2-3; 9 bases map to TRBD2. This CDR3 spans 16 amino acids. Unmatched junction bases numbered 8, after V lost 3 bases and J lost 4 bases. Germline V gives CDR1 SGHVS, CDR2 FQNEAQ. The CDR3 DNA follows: TGTGCCAGCAGCTTCTTTAGCGGGAGATCCTCAGATACGCAGTATTTT. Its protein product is CASSFFSGRSSDTQYF.

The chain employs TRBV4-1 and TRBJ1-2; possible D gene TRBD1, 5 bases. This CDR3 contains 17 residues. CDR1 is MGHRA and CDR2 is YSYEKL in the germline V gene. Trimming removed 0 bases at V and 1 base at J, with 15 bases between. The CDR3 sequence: CASSQEGVRGINYGYTF. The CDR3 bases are TGCGCCAGCAGCCAAGAGGGTGTAAGGGGTATTAACTATGGCTACACCTTC.

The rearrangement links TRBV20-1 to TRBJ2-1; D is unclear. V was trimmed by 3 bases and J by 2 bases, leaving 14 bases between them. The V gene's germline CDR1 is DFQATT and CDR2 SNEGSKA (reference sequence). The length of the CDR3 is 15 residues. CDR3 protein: CSASPDSLAYNEQFF. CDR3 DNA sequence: TGCAGTGCTAGTCCCGACTCGCTGGCCTACAATGAGCAGTTCTTC.

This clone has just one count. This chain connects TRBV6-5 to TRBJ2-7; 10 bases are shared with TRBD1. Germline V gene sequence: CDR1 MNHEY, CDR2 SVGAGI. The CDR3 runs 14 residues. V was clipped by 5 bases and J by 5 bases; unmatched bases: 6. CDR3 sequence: CASSIDRGRNEQYF. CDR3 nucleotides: TGTGCCAGCAGTATAGACAGGGGGCGCAACGAGCAGTACTTC.

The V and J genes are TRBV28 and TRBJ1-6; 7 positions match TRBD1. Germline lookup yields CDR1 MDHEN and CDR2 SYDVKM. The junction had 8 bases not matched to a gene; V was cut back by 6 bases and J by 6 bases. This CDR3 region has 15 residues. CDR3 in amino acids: CASSPRQGFNSPLHF. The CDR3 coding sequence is TGTGCCAGCAGCCCGAGACAGGGCTTTAATTCACCCCTCCACTTT.

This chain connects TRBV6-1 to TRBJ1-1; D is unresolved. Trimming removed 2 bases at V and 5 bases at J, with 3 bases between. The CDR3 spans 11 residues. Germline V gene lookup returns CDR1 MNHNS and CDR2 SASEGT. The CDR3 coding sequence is TGTGCCAGCAGTGAACTTACTGAAGCTTTCTTT. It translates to CASSELTEAFF.

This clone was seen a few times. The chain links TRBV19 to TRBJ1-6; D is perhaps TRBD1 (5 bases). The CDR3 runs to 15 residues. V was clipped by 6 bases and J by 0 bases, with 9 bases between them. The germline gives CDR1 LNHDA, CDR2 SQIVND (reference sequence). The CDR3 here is CASRGESSYNSPLHF. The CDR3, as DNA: TGTGCCAGTAGGGGGGAGAGCTCCTATAATTCACCCCTCCACTTT.

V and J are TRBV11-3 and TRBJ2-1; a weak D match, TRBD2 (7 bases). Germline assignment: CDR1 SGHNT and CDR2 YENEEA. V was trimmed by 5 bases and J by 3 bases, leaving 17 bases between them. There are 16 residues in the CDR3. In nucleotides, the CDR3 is TGTGCCAGCAGCCGCCTTGGGGGCGGGAGCTACAATGAGCAGTTCTTC. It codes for CASSRLGGGSYNEQFF.

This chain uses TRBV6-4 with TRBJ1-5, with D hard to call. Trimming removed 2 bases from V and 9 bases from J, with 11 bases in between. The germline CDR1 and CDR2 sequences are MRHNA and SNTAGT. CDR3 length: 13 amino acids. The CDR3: CASSDTESLPQHF. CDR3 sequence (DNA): TGTGCCAGCAGTGACACTGAATCTCTGCCCCAGCATTTT.

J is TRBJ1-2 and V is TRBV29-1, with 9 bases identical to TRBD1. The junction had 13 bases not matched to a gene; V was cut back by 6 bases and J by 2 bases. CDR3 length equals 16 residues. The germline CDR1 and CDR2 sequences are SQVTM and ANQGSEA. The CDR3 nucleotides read TGCAGCGTCTCGGACAGGGGCGCAGGTATCAACTATGGCTACACCTTC. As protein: CSVSDRGAGINYGYTF.

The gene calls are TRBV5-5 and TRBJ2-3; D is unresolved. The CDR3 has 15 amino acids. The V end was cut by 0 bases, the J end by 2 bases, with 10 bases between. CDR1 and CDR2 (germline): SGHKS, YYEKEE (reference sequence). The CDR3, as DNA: TGTGCCAGCAGCTTGGGCCAGGTTTTCACAGATACGCAGTATTTT. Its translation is CASSLGQVFTDTQYF.

The CDR3 loop is CATSETGQGAYEQYF. For the CDR3, the DNA is TGTGCCACCAGTGAAACGGGACAGGGGGCCTACGAGCAGTACTTC. V and J are TRBV24-1 and TRBJ2-7, with TRBD1 matching 11 bases. The CDR3 runs to 15 residues. Germline trimming cut 4 bases from V and 2 bases from J; bases unmatched to any gene: 3. From germline, CDR1 is KGHDR and CDR2 SFDVKD.

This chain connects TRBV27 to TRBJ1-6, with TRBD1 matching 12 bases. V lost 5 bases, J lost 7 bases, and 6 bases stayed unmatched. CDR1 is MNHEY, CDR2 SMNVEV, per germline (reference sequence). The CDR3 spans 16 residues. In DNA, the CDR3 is TGTGCCAGCAGTCTAGGGACAGGGGGCAGGAATTCACCCCTCCACTTT. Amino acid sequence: CASSLGTGGRNSPLHF.

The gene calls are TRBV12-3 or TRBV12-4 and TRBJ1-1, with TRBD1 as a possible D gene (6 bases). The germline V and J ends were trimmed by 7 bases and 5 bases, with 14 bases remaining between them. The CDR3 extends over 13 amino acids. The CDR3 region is CASNPTGKTEAFF. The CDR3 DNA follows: TGTGCCAGCAACCCAACAGGGAAGACTGAAGCTTTCTTT.

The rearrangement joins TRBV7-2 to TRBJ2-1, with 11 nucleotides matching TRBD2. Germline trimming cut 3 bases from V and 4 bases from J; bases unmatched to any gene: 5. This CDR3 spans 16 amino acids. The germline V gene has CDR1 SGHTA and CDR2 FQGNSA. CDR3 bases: TGTGCCAGCAGCTTGGCTAGCGGGAGGCAATACAATGAGCAGTTCTTC. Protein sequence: CASSLASGRQYNEQFF.

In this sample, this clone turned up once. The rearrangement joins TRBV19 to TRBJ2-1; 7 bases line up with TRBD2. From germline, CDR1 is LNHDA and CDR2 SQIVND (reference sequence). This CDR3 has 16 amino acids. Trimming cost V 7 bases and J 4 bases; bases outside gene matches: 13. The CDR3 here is CASKVSSGNVYNEQFF. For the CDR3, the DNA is TGTGCCAGTAAAGTCTCTAGCGGAAACGTTTACAATGAGCAGTTCTTC. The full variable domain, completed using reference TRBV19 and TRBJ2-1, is DGGITQSPKYLFRKEGQNVTLSCEQNLNHDAMYWYRQDPGQGLRLIYYSQIVNDFQKGDIAEGYSVSREKKESFPLTVTSAQKNPTAFYLCASKVSSGNVYNEQFFGPGTRLTVL.

This CDR3 reads CAWSVRAGGPNNEQFF. The CDR3 region has the DNA TGTGCCTGGAGTGTACGGGCGGGAGGGCCAAACAATGAGCAGTTCTTC. The genes are TRBV30 and TRBJ2-1, with 9 positions matching TRBD2. The ends lost 0 bases at V and 5 bases at J; junction bases unmatched: 8. CDR1 is GTSNPN, CDR2 SVGIG, per germline (reference sequence). This CDR3 has 16 amino acids.